The clone carrying this T cell receptor beta chain has at least ten counts. Antigen unknown. The germline V gene encodes CDR1 SEHNR and CDR2 FQNEAQ (reference sequence). This CDR3 spans 13 amino acids. V was trimmed by 1 base and J by 7 bases, leaving 7 bases between them. The lymph nodes were axillary draining lymph nodes from breast cancer patients. This sample is part of a study of breast tumors, draining lymph nodes, adjacent tissues. Points from the study as a whole: Tumors had less TCR diversity than lymph nodes, more than nontumor tissue. The data were judged consistent with most tumor T cells coming from lymph node and expanding in tumor. Tumor and nontumor repertoires were significantly more similar in luminal-like than in basal-like breast cancer. The lymph node origin of tumor T cells was framed as consistent with a hypothesis, not demonstrated.

TCRdb re-called the multiplex PCR reads through MiXCR, storing one row per CDR3 protein. Of approximately 120,000 distinct CDR3 sequences in the sample, 21% were seen once. The clonotype originates from a female donor with breast cancer. Some clones in this sample may be carry-over from other donors' samples. The chain links TRBV7-9 to TRBJ2-2; either TRBD1 or TRBD2 may fit D (5 bases each). The specimen was axillary lymph node tissue. In DNA form, the CDR3 reads TGTGCCAGCAGCTTAGGGGGGTACGGGGAGCTGTTTTTT. Its protein product is CASSLGGYGELFF.